The 24 T cell receptor beta chains presented below share a single source sample, sequenced in a study of shared clonotypes between healthy human individuals. Produced via immunoSEQ multiplex PCR; TCRdb's table is partial and in-frame only. The repertoire holds just over 2,000,000 clones, with roughly 94% as singletons. The sequenced material came from naive CD4+ T cells sorted from blood. Subset defined: CD45RA+ positively selected. These receptors all stem from a man aged 18 to 30 in good health.

As to this clone: Different DNA sequences within this sample yield the same CDR3. The V gene is TRBV18, the J gene TRBJ1-4; 7 bases are shared with TRBD1. Looked up from germline, CDR1 is KGHSH and CDR2 is LQKENI. The CDR3 totals 15 residues. J lost 5 bases, V lost 0 bases, and 3 bases had no gene match. The CDR3 DNA is TGTGCCAGCTCACCACCGGGACAGCCGAATGAAAAACTGTTTTTT. It specifies CASSPPGQPNEKLFF.

The chain couples TRBV2 to TRBJ2-5, with 7 nucleotides matching TRBD2. Germline V gene sequence: CDR1 SNHLY, CDR2 FYNNEI. The CDR3 extends over 15 amino acids. After removal of 5 bases from V and 1 base from J, the junction contained 7 bases not matched to a gene. As DNA, the CDR3 is TGTGCCAGCAGTCTATTGGCTAGCGGCCAAGAGACCCAGTACTTC. This sequence encodes CASSLLASGQETQYF.

The chain has TRBV6-1 and TRBJ1-5; the match to TRBD1 covers 8 bases. The germline V gene has CDR1 MNHNS and CDR2 SASEGT. The CDR3 covers 15 residues. Trimming at V came to 7 bases and at J to 4 bases, leaving 9 bases not matched to a gene. Here the CDR3 reads CASTTGQGGNQPQHF. The CDR3, as DNA: TGTGCCAGCACAACTGGACAGGGAGGGAATCAGCCCCAGCATTTT.

Details on this clone: Other DNA sequences in the same sample also yield this CDR3. The chain uses TRBV5-4 and TRBJ2-5; D not resolved. Germline V CDR1 and CDR2: SGHNT, YYREEE (reference sequence). Trimming stripped 5 bases from V and 2 bases from J, with 4 bases between. The CDR3 totals 11 residues. The CDR3 spells CASSQQETQYF. DNA for the CDR3: TGTGCCAGCAGTCAACAAGAGACCCAGTACTTC.

The chain uses TRBV2 and TRBJ2-3; D not certain. Germline values: CDR1 SNHLY, CDR2 FYNNEI. The CDR3 is made up of 12 amino acids. Trimming left V 6 bases short and J 5 bases short, with 9 bases between. This CDR3 reads CASRTSGDTQYF. The CDR3 nucleotides are TGTGCCAGCAGGACCTCCGGAGATACGCAGTATTTT. Full variable domain (missing parts from reference TRBV2 and TRBJ2-3): EPEVTQTPSHQVTQMGQEVILRCVPISNHLYFYWYRQILGQKVEFLVSFYNNEISEKSEIFDDQFSVERPDGSNFTLKIRSTKLEDSAMYFCASRTSGDTQYFGPGTRLTVL.

This chain joins TRBV5-1 and TRBJ2-7, with 8 bases lining up with TRBD1. With 4 bases clipped from V and 9 bases from J, the junction kept 12 bases outside the gene matches. CDR1 SGHRS and CDR2 YFSETQ come from the germline V gene. This CDR3 has 14 amino acids. The CDR3 spells CASSPTGTGQAQYF. The DNA of the CDR3 is TGCGCCAGCAGCCCGACCGGGACAGGACAGGCGCAGTACTTC.

CDR3 nucleotides: TGTGCCAGCAGCTCGTTACTTGTTACCCCAGATACGCAGTATTTT. It yields the protein CASSSLLVTPDTQYF. This sequence joins TRBV9 and TRBJ2-3, with D unclear. Germline V gives CDR1 SGDLS, CDR2 YYNGEE. The CDR3 length is 15 residues. Trimming stripped 4 bases from V and 4 bases from J, with 16 bases between.

This clone is a singleton in its sample. V gene TRBV27 combines with J gene TRBJ1-2; TRBD1 might be the D (5 bases). The CDR3 contains 13 residues. In germline, CDR1 is MNHEY, CDR2 SMNVEV (reference sequence). Deletions cut 4 bases from V and 4 bases from J, with 10 bases between. CDR3 in amino acids: CASSSRGTYGYTF. Written as DNA, the CDR3 is TGTGCCAGCAGTTCAAGGGGAACCTATGGCTACACCTTC.

The gene calls are TRBV30 and TRBJ1-1, with D unresolved. V lost 4 bases and J 1 base, leaving 16 bases between the germline ends. The germline gives CDR1 GTSNPN, CDR2 SVGIG (reference sequence). This CDR3 contains 15 residues. Here the CDR3 DNA reads TGTGCCTGGAAAGCGGCAACGGTCCCGAACACTGAAGCTTTCTTT. Amino acids: CAWKAATVPNTEAFF.

Only one count was recorded for this clone. The J gene is TRBJ1-2, the V gene TRBV18; the D is unclear. Trimming cost V 6 bases and J 0 bases, with 11 bases left between them. Germline V gene sequence: CDR1 KGHSH, CDR2 LQKENI. This CDR3 spans 14 amino acids. The CDR3 region is CASSRLEANYGYTF. CDR3 nucleotides: TGTGCCAGCTCCCGCTTGGAGGCTAACTATGGCTACACCTTC.

The rearrangement uses TRBV9 and TRBJ2-7; 9 bases line up with TRBD2. With V trimmed by 1 base and J by 3 bases, 5 bases remained unmatched. There are 15 residues in the CDR3. The germline CDR1 and CDR2 sequences are SGDLS and YYNGEE. The DNA of the CDR3 is TGTGCCAGCAGCGTACAGGCGGGAGGGGGCTACGAGCAGTACTTC. It encodes CASSVQAGGGYEQYF.

Worth noting for this clone: Additional DNA sequences in this sample encode the identical CDR3. The V call is TRBV20-1, the J call TRBJ1-2, with D uncertain. Trimming cost V 3 bases and J 7 bases, with 9 bases left between them. Germline loops: CDR1 DFQATT, CDR2 SNEGSKA (reference sequence). CDR3 length equals 11 residues. CDR3 DNA sequence: TGCAGTGCTAGTCTATCAGGTGGCTACACCTTC. This codes for CSASLSGGYTF.

Only one count was recorded for this clone. This chain joins TRBV5-4 and TRBJ2-7; weak D call: TRBD1 (6 bases). Germline loops: CDR1 SGHNT, CDR2 YYREEE (reference sequence). V was pared by 2 bases and J by 4 bases, with 16 bases between. The CDR3 length is 15 residues. The CDR3 loop is CASSLQGNLQYEQYF. CDR3 in DNA: TGTGCCAGCAGCTTACAGGGAAATCTACAGTACGAGCAGTACTTC.

V gene TRBV6-6 combines with J gene TRBJ1-4, with D perhaps TRBD1 (6 bases). The length of the CDR3 is 14 residues. Per germline, CDR1 MNHNY and CDR2 SVGAGI (reference sequence). With 8 bases removed from V and 4 bases from J, the gap between germline ends came to 14 bases. CDR3 sequence reads: CASALGQINEKLFF. CDR3 bases: TGTGCCAGCGCACTCGGACAGATTAATGAAAAACTGTTTTTT.

Regarding this clone: Other DNA sequences in this specimen translate into the identical CDR3. The V gene is TRBV19, the J gene TRBJ1-1; no clear D gene. This CDR3 spans 13 amino acids. Trimming pared 5 bases from V and 2 bases from J, leaving 9 bases between. Germline V gives CDR1 LNHDA, CDR2 SQIVND (reference sequence). CDR3 DNA sequence: TGTGCCAGTAGTTCGGACTTAAACACTGAAGCTTTCTTT. It encodes CASSSDLNTEAFF.

Written as DNA, the CDR3 is TGTGCCAGCAGCGTAGCTTTAAGGGACTCCCAAGAGACCCAGTACTTC. Protein product: CASSVALRDSQETQYF. V and J are TRBV9 and TRBJ2-5; weak D call: TRBD2 (6 bases). V was trimmed by 0 bases and J by 1 base, leaving 13 bases between them. The CDR3 length is 16 residues. Germline CDR1 SGDLS, CDR2 YYNGEE.

The chain is built from TRBV6-5 and TRBJ2-1; a weak D match, TRBD1 (5 bases). The CDR3 runs to 12 residues. CDR1 and CDR2 from the germline V gene are MNHEY and SVGAGI. The ends were cut back, 4 bases at V and 9 bases at J, with 10 bases in the middle. CDR3 coding DNA: TGTGCCAGCAGTTCCCGACAGATTGAGCAGTTCTTC. Translating it yields CASSSRQIEQFF.

V and J are TRBV5-1 and TRBJ2-1; D call uncertain. Per germline, CDR1 SGHRS and CDR2 YFSETQ. V was shortened by 0 bases and J by 6 bases, with 13 bases between the two germline ends. The CDR3 runs 15 residues. CDR3 amino acids: CASSLAGQELNEQFF. CDR3 coding DNA: TGCGCCAGCAGCTTGGCTGGGCAGGAACTCAATGAGCAGTTCTTC.

The chain employs TRBV19 and TRBJ1-5, with 7 bases matching TRBD1. CDR1 LNHDA and CDR2 SQIVND come from the germline V gene (reference sequence). The CDR3 contains 15 residues. Losses at the gene ends were 6 bases for V and 2 bases for J; bases not matched to a gene: 7. In DNA form, the CDR3 reads TGTGCCAGTAGGCCAGGGGGAGTGGGCAATCAGCCCCAGCATTTT. It is translated as CASRPGGVGNQPQHF.

The gene calls are TRBV10-1 and TRBJ2-4; possible D gene TRBD1, 6 bases. The germline gives CDR1 WNHNN, CDR2 SYGVQD (reference sequence). The length of the CDR3 is 13 residues. Trimming shortened V by 5 bases and J by 10 bases, and 15 bases separated the two germline ends. The CDR3 DNA is TGCGCCAGCAGTCAGGGGCCAAACGGTATTCAGTACTTC. This sequence encodes CASSQGPNGIQYF.

V and J are TRBV6-5 and TRBJ1-4, with 10 positions matching TRBD1. V was clipped by 4 bases and J by 8 bases; unmatched bases: 10. This CDR3 spans 16 amino acids. Per the germline V gene, CDR1 is MNHEY and CDR2 is SVGAGI. In DNA form, the CDR3 reads TGTGCCAGCAGTTTGTCTCCGGGACAGGGGAGGGAAAAACTGTTTTTT. This translates into CASSLSPGQGREKLFF.

To note about this clone: Other DNA sequences in the same sample also yield this CDR3. V and J are TRBV11-2 and TRBJ1-1; D uncertain. The CDR3 has 14 residues. CDR1 is SGHAT and CDR2 is FQNNGV in the germline V gene. The germline V and J ends were trimmed by 1 base and 1 base, with 7 bases remaining between them. CDR3 protein: CASSLGVGNTEAFF. CDR3 in DNA: TGTGCCAGCAGCTTAGGGGTGGGGAACACTGAAGCTTTCTTT.

The chain employs TRBV5-1 and TRBJ2-1; either TRBD1 or TRBD2 may fit D (5 bases each). This CDR3 spans 13 amino acids. The germline V gene has CDR1 SGHRS and CDR2 YFSETQ. V shed 3 bases and J shed 9 bases, with 13 bases lying between them. Written as DNA, the CDR3 is TGCGCCAGCAGCTGGGACCTATTCCTTGAGCAGTTCTTC. It yields the protein CASSWDLFLEQFF.

For this clone: Other DNA sequences in this specimen translate into the identical CDR3. The chain uses TRBV5-1 and TRBJ2-7, with 8 bases matching TRBD1. V was clipped by 4 bases and J by 4 bases; unmatched bases: 10. There are 15 residues in the CDR3. CDR1 is SGHRS and CDR2 is YFSETQ in the germline V gene. CDR3 amino acids: CASSLGPGGSYEQYF. The DNA for the CDR3 is TGCGCCAGCAGCCTGGGGCCAGGGGGCTCATACGAGCAGTACTTC.